Presented here are 21 T cell receptor beta chains from one specimen sequenced in a study of Ad26.COV2.S vaccination and SARS-CoV-2 variants (dated by TCRdb to about 2021). The treatment or condition label, read with the paper, signifies: around 19 received Ad26.COV2.S at low or high dose, single or two shots; 5 received placebo; per-sample allocation not given. Repertoires of vaccine and placebo recipients were sequenced from samples taken on day 63 after the first injection. The library was generated by the immunoSEQ multiplex PCR assay. TCRdb obtained this table from immuneACCESS and retained in-frame rearrangements with V and J assigned. These tables miss some clones; where compared with another copy, unresolved V genes account for less than half of the shortfall, and the remainder is unexplained. In all, the sample holds fewer than 400,000 clones, and about 82% of those were seen once. The ten largest clones capture less than 2% of the sample.

The sequencing used peripheral blood, collected in a trial of Ad26.COV2.S vaccine versus placebo. These receptors came from a person aged 18 to 59 who received the Ad26.COV2.S COVID-19 vaccine or a placebo.

The V and J genes are TRBV7-8 and TRBJ2-1, with D hard to call. Germline CDR1 is SGHVS and CDR2 is FQNEAQ. The V gene lost 7 bases and the J gene lost 0 bases, with 13 bases spanning the gap. The CDR3 contains 15 residues. The CDR3 here is CASTATTYSYNEQFF. The CDR3 region has the DNA TGTGCCAGCACCGCGACAACCTACTCCTACAATGAGCAGTTCTTC.

This clone was seen only a few times. The CDR3 nucleotides read TGTGCCAGCAGTTACGGTCATAATGGGTACGAGCAGTACTTC. Its translation: CASSYGHNGYEQYF. The rearrangement uses TRBV6-2 or TRBV6-3 and TRBJ2-7; D is ambiguous. V lost 2 bases, J lost 4 bases, and 12 bases lay in between. This CDR3 region has 14 residues. Germline lookup yields CDR1 MNHEY and CDR2 SVGEGT.

This clone appeared a single time. The chain couples TRBV5-6 to TRBJ2-7; D possibly corresponds to TRBD2 (6 bases). Germline V CDR1 and CDR2: SGHDT, YYEEEE. V was clipped by 1 base and J by 11 bases, with 13 bases between them. The CDR3 is 12 residues long. For the CDR3, the DNA is TGTGCCAGCAGCTTGCGACAGTGGGGGGAGTACTTC. As protein: CASSLRQWGEYF.

This clone was seen just once. V and J are TRBV7-9 and TRBJ1-1, with D unclear. The V gene's germline CDR1 is SEHNR and CDR2 FQNEAQ (reference sequence). With 5 bases removed from V and 5 bases from J, the gap between germline ends came to 18 bases. This CDR3 has 15 amino acids. The CDR3 DNA reads as TGTGCCAGCAGCCCTTTCCCTGGGATGGGGACTGAAGCTTTCTTT. This gives the protein CASSPFPGMGTEAFF.

V gene TRBV5-8 combines with J gene TRBJ1-5; tentatively, D is TRBD1 (6 bases). CDR3 length equals 14 residues. The V gene lost 7 bases and the J gene lost 3 bases, with 14 bases spanning the gap. CDR1 and CDR2 (germline): SGHTS, YDEGEE. The CDR3 is CASPKSGANQPQHF. DNA for the CDR3: TGTGCCAGCCCGAAGTCGGGGGCCAATCAGCCCCAGCATTTT. The whole variable domain, filled in from reference TRBV5-8 and TRBJ1-5, reads EAGVTQSPTHLIKTRGQQATLRCSPISGHTSVYWYQQALGLGLQFLLWYDEGEERNRGNFPPRFSGRQFPNYSSELNVNALELEDSALYLCASPKSGANQPQHFGDGTRLSIL.

The chain employs TRBV7-9 and TRBJ2-5, with TRBD1 matching over 8 bases. J lost 4 bases, V lost 6 bases, and 4 bases had no gene match. Germline values: CDR1 SEHNR, CDR2 FQNEAQ (reference sequence). CDR3 size: 13 residues. Here the CDR3 DNA reads TGTGCCAGCAGACCCGACAGGGGAGAGACCCAGTACTTC. Its protein product is CASRPDRGETQYF.

The chain combines TRBV2 with TRBJ2-3; perhaps TRBD2 as D (5 bases). The V gene's germline CDR1 is SNHLY and CDR2 FYNNEI. The CDR3 runs to 13 residues. With 6 bases removed from V and 1 base from J, the gap between germline ends came to 8 bases. The DNA of the CDR3 is TGTGCCAGCAGGGGAGAGGGCACAGATACGCAGTATTTT. Encoded protein: CASRGEGTDTQYF.

The chain recombines TRBV2 with TRBJ1-1; possible D gene TRBD1, 5 bases. Trimming removed 7 bases at V and 6 bases at J, with 12 bases between. The CDR3 loop spans 12 amino acids. Germline V gene data show CDR1 as SNHLY and CDR2 as FYNNEI. CDR3 amino acids: CASIMGVPEAFF. The CDR3 region has the DNA TGTGCCAGCATTATGGGGGTCCCTGAAGCTTTCTTT.

The chain employs TRBV23-1 and TRBJ2-3; 14 positions agree with TRBD2. TRBV23-1 is flagged as an ORF with uncertain function. This CDR3 is 22 amino acids long. After removal of 2 bases from V and 2 bases from J, the junction contained 18 bases not matched to a gene. CDR3 DNA sequence: TGCGCCAGCAGTCAAGTCAATGGGACTAGCGGGGGAGAAGCCAATTACACAGATACGCAGTATTTT. Translating gives CASSQVNGTSGGEANYTDTQYF.

The rearrangement uses TRBV7-6 and TRBJ1-4, with D possibly TRBD1 on 5 matching bases. Germline V gene sequence: CDR1 SGHVS, CDR2 FNYEAQ. This CDR3 spans 15 amino acids. Deletions cut 5 bases from V and 4 bases from J, with 14 bases between. The DNA for the CDR3 is TGTGCCAGCAGCCTCCGAGGGGACCTTAATGAAAAACTGTTTTTT. It specifies CASSLRGDLNEKLFF.

This clone showed up just once. This rearrangement joins TRBV6-6 to TRBJ2-2; D is perhaps TRBD2 (5 bases). The CDR3 spans 14 residues. Trimming stripped 8 bases from V and 0 bases from J, with 10 bases between. CDR1 and CDR2 from the germline V gene are MNHNY and SVGAGI (reference sequence). CDR3 region: CASSGYSNTGELFF. The CDR3 DNA reads TGTGCCAGCTCGGGGTATTCGAACACCGGGGAGCTGTTTTTT.

This rearrangement joins TRBV4-2 to TRBJ2-7, with a tentative D call TRBD1 (8 bases). The CDR3 spans 15 residues. The germline V gene encodes CDR1 LGHNA and CDR2 YNFKEQ. The V end was cut by 2 bases, the J end by 3 bases, with 14 bases between. The CDR3 DNA reads TGTGCCAGCAGCCAAACAGGGGGAGGGAGCTACGAGCAGTACTTC. This sequence encodes CASSQTGGGSYEQYF.

The J gene is TRBJ1-2, the V gene TRBV6-1, with TRBD1 identical over 8 bases. The CDR3 contains 16 residues. The V gene end was trimmed by 1 base and the J gene end by 4 bases; junction bases not matched to a gene: 8. Germline V gives CDR1 MNHNS, CDR2 SASEGT. In DNA form, the CDR3 reads TGTGCCAGCAGTGAAGGAGACAGGGGATACGCCTATGGCTACACCTTC. This codes for CASSEGDRGYAYGYTF.

The rearrangement links TRBV7-2 to TRBJ2-3; 8 bases line up with TRBD2. CDR1 is SGHTA, CDR2 FQGNSA, per germline. Trimming took 3 bases from V and 4 from J; bases not matched to a gene: 3. This CDR3 spans 14 amino acids. This CDR3 reads CASSFGTSPDTQYF. CDR3 DNA: TGTGCCAGCAGCTTTGGGACTAGTCCAGATACGCAGTATTTT.

The chain is built from TRBV11-2 and TRBJ1-6; 8 bases agree with TRBD1. The CDR3 covers 14 residues. Trimming took 4 bases from V and 7 from J; bases not matched to a gene: 3. The germline V gene encodes CDR1 SGHAT and CDR2 FQNNGV. For the CDR3, the DNA is TGTGCCAGCAGCTGGACAGGGTCAAATTCACCCCTCCACTTT. Its translation is CASSWTGSNSPLHF.

The count of this clone is one. The chain joins TRBV9 to TRBJ1-3; tentatively, D is TRBD1 (6 bases). The CDR3 extends over 16 amino acids. Trimming took off 1 base at V and 3 bases at J, with 14 bases between the two ends. Germline CDR1 reads SGDLS; CDR2 reads YYNGEE. The CDR3 here is CASSVQGNLLGNTIYF. The CDR3 DNA reads as TGTGCCAGCAGCGTACAGGGGAACCTCCTTGGAAACACCATATATTTT.

The chain has TRBV5-1 and TRBJ1-2; 8 nucleotides align to TRBD1. The germline V gene encodes CDR1 SGHRS and CDR2 YFSETQ. V trimming: 5 bases; J trimming: 7 bases; junction bases outside the gene matches: 10. The CDR3 contains 14 residues. This chain's CDR3 is CASRQDRARGGYTF. The CDR3 DNA reads TGCGCCAGCAGACAGGACAGGGCGCGGGGTGGCTACACCTTC.

The chain couples TRBV5-4 to TRBJ2-2; D not certain. V was cut by 0 bases and J by 3 bases, with 9 bases left in between. The V gene's germline CDR1 is SGHNT and CDR2 YYREEE (reference sequence). The CDR3 runs to 15 residues. The CDR3: CASSLAGSHTGELFF. The DNA of the CDR3 is TGTGCCAGCAGCTTGGCCGGCAGCCACACCGGGGAGCTGTTTTTT.

The CDR3: CASSVRSQGANGYTF. The CDR3 region has the DNA TGTGCCAGCAGCGTAAGGTCACAGGGGGCGAATGGCTACACCTTC. The chain is built from TRBV9 and TRBJ1-2; 9 bases map to TRBD1. Germline values: CDR1 SGDLS, CDR2 YYNGEE. Trimming took 1 base from V and 6 from J; bases not matched to a gene: 7. This CDR3 spans 15 amino acids.

The chain couples TRBV6-5 to TRBJ1-1, with D possibly being TRBD1 (5 bases). The CDR3 is 15 residues long. V lost 2 bases, J lost 0 bases, and 10 bases lay in between. CDR1 and CDR2 (germline): MNHEY, SVGAGI. The chain's CDR3 is CASSYGTGMNTEAFF. CDR3 coding DNA: TGTGCCAGCAGTTACGGGACGGGCATGAACACTGAAGCTTTCTTT.

Only a few counts were recorded for this clone. The V and J genes are TRBV5-1 and TRBJ2-1; D not resolved. The CDR3 spans 15 residues. V was trimmed by 2 bases and J by 3 bases, leaving 12 bases between them. The germline CDR1 and CDR2 sequences are SGHRS and YFSETQ. This chain's CDR3 is CASSFGAVVYNEQFF. The CDR3 DNA sequence: TGCGCCAGCAGCTTTGGCGCAGTCGTCTACAATGAGCAGTTCTTC. Variable domain in full (rest from reference TRBV5-1 and TRBJ2-1): KAGVTQTPRYLIKTRGQQVTLSCSPISGHRSVSWYQQTPGQGLQFLFEYFSETQRNKGNFPGRFSGRQFSNSRSEMNVSTLELGDSALYLCASSFGAVVYNEQFFGPGTRLTVL.